One sample yielded the 27 T cell receptor beta chains listed below, sequenced in a study of blood T cell repertoires in COVID-19. Assay used: immunoSEQ multiplex PCR; TCRdb lists only in-frame clones, some missing. The sample includes about 240,000 clones, roughly nine tenths of them seen just once. The sample consisted of peripheral blood. The source is a man between 60 and 75 years old who had recovered from COVID-19.

This sequence joins TRBV5-5 and TRBJ2-5; 7 nucleotides line up with TRBD1. The ends lost 4 bases at V and 4 bases at J; junction bases unmatched: 7. The CDR3 sequence is 14 residues long. The V gene's germline CDR1 is SGHKS and CDR2 YYEKEE (reference sequence). The CDR3 sequence: CASSRTGVSETQYF. The CDR3 region has the DNA TGTGCCAGCAGCCGTACAGGGGTATCAGAGACCCAGTACTTC.

This clone was recorded once. CDR3 in amino acids: CATSDPGQGYGYTF. The CDR3 nucleotides read TGTGCCACCAGTGATCCGGGGCAGGGGTATGGCTACACCTTC. This chain links TRBV24-1 with TRBJ1-2; D might be TRBD1 (6 bases). V lost 3 bases and J lost 5, with 12 bases in between. The germline CDR1 and CDR2 sequences are KGHDR and SFDVKD. The CDR3 spans 14 residues.

The CDR3 sequence is CASRGPSSGVKETQYF. CDR3 DNA: TGTGCCAGCAGGGGCCCCTCCAGCGGGGTTAAAGAGACCCAGTACTTC. This chain links TRBV28 with TRBJ2-5, with TRBD2 matching 7 bases. This CDR3 is 16 amino acids long. CDR1 and CDR2 from the germline V gene are MDHEN and SYDVKM. V was pared by 6 bases and J by 3 bases, with 13 bases of the junction left unmatched.

V and J are TRBV7-8 and TRBJ2-3, with 8 bases aligning to TRBD2. Per germline, CDR1 SGHVS and CDR2 FQNEAQ. There are 16 residues in the CDR3. Unmatched junction bases numbered 6, after V lost 1 base and J lost 3 bases. CDR3 in DNA: TGTGCCAGCAGCTTAGATCGGGGGGGGCCGACAGATACGCAGTATTTT. Protein product: CASSLDRGGPTDTQYF.

The V and J genes are TRBV5-5 and TRBJ2-7; perhaps TRBD1 as D (6 bases). V lost 3 bases to trimming and J lost 0 bases, with 10 bases between them. The CDR3 sequence is 14 residues long. Looked up from germline, CDR1 is SGHKS and CDR2 is YYEKEE (reference sequence). The CDR3 DNA sequence: TGTGCCAGCAGCTCGCAGGGGCCCTCCTACGAGCAGTACTTC. Translated: CASSSQGPSYEQYF.

The chain recombines TRBV6-5 with TRBJ1-1; possible D gene TRBD1, 5 bases. Trimming removed 2 bases from V and 1 base from J, with 11 bases in between. Germline CDR1 is MNHEY and CDR2 is SVGAGI. The CDR3 contains 15 residues. CDR3 coding DNA: TGTGCCAGCAGTTACGGGGGGACTAAGAACACTGAAGCTTTCTTT. This gives the protein CASSYGGTKNTEAFF.

The chain combines TRBV5-1 with TRBJ2-7; the D is unclear. The germline CDR1 and CDR2 sequences are SGHRS and YFSETQ. V was shortened by 4 bases and J by 3 bases, with 17 bases between the two germline ends. The CDR3 is 15 amino acids. CDR3: CASSPSVILNYEQYF. The CDR3 nucleotides read TGCGCCAGCAGCCCGTCAGTAATTTTAAACTACGAGCAGTACTTC.

The chain combines TRBV5-4 with TRBJ1-2; D is possibly TRBD1 (5 bases). V lost 6 bases and J lost 8, with 23 bases in between. The CDR3 has 15 amino acids. Germline V gives CDR1 SGHNT, CDR2 YYREEE (reference sequence). The CDR3 DNA is TGTGCCAGCACCTTCGGGGGGGGAAGAATGGACGGCTACACCTTC. Protein: CASTFGGGRMDGYTF.

The chain couples TRBV6-1 to TRBJ1-2, with D tentatively TRBD1 (6 bases). Trimming left V 3 bases short and J 3 bases short, with 11 bases between. This CDR3 is 14 amino acids long. Germline values: CDR1 MNHNS, CDR2 SASEGT. The CDR3 is CASSEGRGDYGYTF. DNA for the CDR3: TGTGCCAGCAGTGAGGGCAGGGGCGACTATGGCTACACCTTC.

This clone was seen more than once but under ten times. The rearrangement uses TRBV19 and TRBJ1-4; perhaps TRBD1 as D (5 bases). The CDR3 length is 16 residues. Trimming took off 5 bases at V and 7 bases at J, with 20 bases between the two ends. CDR1 and CDR2 (germline): LNHDA, SQIVND (reference sequence). CDR3 amino acids: CASSAGGFWALEKLFF. The CDR3 coding sequence is TGTGCCAGTAGTGCCGGGGGGTTCTGGGCACTTGAAAAACTGTTTTTT. Using reference TRBV19 and TRBJ1-4 for the parts outside the CDR3, the full variable domain is DGGITQSPKYLFRKEGQNVTLSCEQNLNHDAMYWYRQDPGQGLRLIYYSQIVNDFQKGDIAEGYSVSREKKESFPLTVTSAQKNPTAFYLCASSAGGFWALEKLFFGSGTQLSVL.

This clone was detected a few times. This chain connects TRBV5-1 to TRBJ2-3; a weak D match, TRBD1 (5 bases). Trimming removed 0 bases from V and 6 bases from J, with 8 bases in between. The CDR3 is made up of 13 amino acids. Germline values: CDR1 SGHRS, CDR2 YFSETQ. The CDR3 nucleotides are TGCGCCAGCAGCTTGGACAGGCGGGATACGCAGTATTTT. Its protein product is CASSLDRRDTQYF.

The CDR3 protein is CASSYPVTEAEQYV. The CDR3 bases are TGTGCCAGCAGTTACCCGGTCACGGAGGCCGAGCAGTACGTC. This chain joins TRBV6-7 and TRBJ2-7, with D possibly matching TRBD2 (5 bases). TRBV6-7 is identified as an open reading frame with a role that is uncertain. CDR3 length: 14 residues. The germline V and J ends were trimmed by 2 bases and 6 bases, with 14 bases remaining between them.

The chain uses TRBV12-5 and TRBJ2-2; TRBD1 agrees at 8 bases. The CDR3 contains 14 residues. Germline V gene data show CDR1 as LGHNT and CDR2 as FRNRAP. Trimming removed 4 bases from V and 5 bases from J; junction bases left unmatched: 3. CDR3: CASGSTGETGELFF. In DNA form, the CDR3 reads TGTGCTAGTGGTTCGACAGGGGAAACCGGGGAGCTGTTTTTT.

This sequence joins TRBV5-8 and TRBJ2-3, with a weak D call TRBD2 (6 bases). The CDR3 runs to 15 residues. V lost 0 bases and J lost 0, with 8 bases in between. Germline V gives CDR1 SGHTS, CDR2 YDEGEE. The CDR3 nucleotides read TGTGCCAGCAGCTTGGCGGGGAGGAGCACAGATACGCAGTATTTT. This sequence encodes CASSLAGRSTDTQYF.

J is TRBJ1-2 and V is TRBV24-1, with D unclear. Germline values: CDR1 KGHDR, CDR2 SFDVKD. The CDR3 has 14 amino acids. Trimming took off 6 bases at V and 2 bases at J, with 12 bases between the two ends. The CDR3 region has the DNA TGTGCCACCAGTCGGGAAGGGTACAACTATGGCTACACCTTC. Amino acids: CATSREGYNYGYTF.

This clone came up a few times. V and J are TRBV7-9 and TRBJ2-7; maybe TRBD1 (6 bases). V was shortened by 1 base and J by 4 bases, with 11 bases between the two germline ends. From germline, CDR1 is SEHNR and CDR2 FQNEAQ (reference sequence). The CDR3 has 14 amino acids. The CDR3 coding sequence is TGTGCCAGCAGCTTAGTACAGGGTAGATACGAGCAGTACGTC. Protein sequence: CASSLVQGRYEQYV.

V and J are TRBV11-2 and TRBJ2-3; D perhaps matches TRBD2 (7 bases). Trimming stripped 1 base from V and 4 bases from J, with 15 bases between. The CDR3 consists of 16 residues. The germline gives CDR1 SGHAT, CDR2 FQNNGV. The CDR3 DNA reads as TGTGCCAGCAGCTTAGGAAGGGGGGGCCGGGCAGATACGCAGTATTTT. Its protein is CASSLGRGGRADTQYF.

The chain combines TRBV19 with TRBJ1-5; D is uncertain. Trimming shortened V by 7 bases and J by 5 bases, and 15 bases separated the two germline ends. The CDR3 sequence is 14 residues long. Germline V CDR1 and CDR2: LNHDA, SQIVND (reference sequence). DNA of the CDR3: TGTGCCAGTACCCCGCCATCGGGATATCAGCCCCAGCATTTT. Its translation is CASTPPSGYQPQHF.

V is TRBV4-1 and J is TRBJ2-2; a weak D match, TRBD2 (7 bases). The V gene lost 6 bases and the J gene lost 7 bases, with 27 bases spanning the gap. CDR1 is MGHRA, CDR2 YSYEKL, per germline. CDR3 size: 18 residues. The CDR3 spells CASSRRSRGALYVGELFF. DNA of the CDR3: TGCGCCAGCAGTCGTCGCTCCCGGGGGGCCCTTTACGTCGGGGAGCTGTTTTTT.

The chain is built from TRBV6-5 and TRBJ1-1; 9 bases line up with TRBD1. V lost 6 bases to trimming and J lost 8 bases; unmatched junction nucleotides: 7. Germline CDR1 and CDR2: MNHEY and SVGAGI. The CDR3 spans 13 residues. The CDR3 sequence is CASRRPGTGEAFF. CDR3 DNA: TGTGCCAGCAGGAGACCTGGGACAGGGGAAGCTTTCTTT.

The chain uses TRBV25-1 and TRBJ1-1; 8 bases are shared with TRBD1. The length of the CDR3 is 15 residues. V lost 4 bases, J lost 4 bases, and 8 bases stayed unmatched. CDR1 is MGHDK and CDR2 is SYGVNS in the germline V gene. This CDR3 is CASSGQGNLGTEAFF. The CDR3 DNA reads TGTGCCAGCAGTGGACAGGGGAATCTGGGCACTGAAGCTTTCTTT.

This clone was found a few times. The rearrangement joins TRBV5-1 to TRBJ2-7; possible D gene TRBD2, 5 bases. Germline-derived CDR1 and CDR2 are SGHRS and YFSETQ. The CDR3 sequence is 15 residues long. Trimming stripped 4 bases from V and 7 bases from J, with 21 bases between. The CDR3 DNA is TGCGCCAGCAGCACTCATGGTGAGGCTAGCCTTGAGCAGTACTTC. Encoded protein: CASSTHGEASLEQYF.

The V call is TRBV9, the J call TRBJ2-7, with D perhaps matching TRBD2 (6 bases). The germline gives CDR1 SGDLS, CDR2 YYNGEE. Trimming took off 5 bases at V and 11 bases at J, with 17 bases between the two ends. CDR3 length: 12 amino acids. CDR3 sequence: CASRGRQTSEYV. As DNA, the CDR3 is TGTGCCAGCAGAGGGAGACAGACTAGTGAGTACGTC.

In its sample, this clone was seen a few times. The chain carries TRBV2 and TRBJ1-4; 9 bases fit TRBD1. The CDR3 covers 14 residues. Germline V gives CDR1 SNHLY, CDR2 FYNNEI. V was pared by 6 bases and J by 5 bases, with 4 bases of the junction left unmatched. The CDR3 DNA follows: TGTGCCAGCAGGACAGGGGGACAAAATGAAAAACTGTTTTTT. Protein sequence: CASRTGGQNEKLFF.

For this clone: Different DNA sequences within this sample yield the same CDR3. The chain uses TRBV5-1 and TRBJ2-1, with TRBD1 matching over 8 bases. The ends lost 1 base at V and 7 bases at J; junction bases unmatched: 7. The CDR3 length is 15 residues. CDR1 and CDR2 (germline): SGHRS, YFSETQ. Written as DNA, the CDR3 is TGCGCCAGCAGCTTGTTGGCAGGGGGCAGGAATGAGCAGTTCTTC. This codes for CASSLLAGGRNEQFF.

The chain has TRBV5-1 and TRBJ2-3; 9 bases are shared with TRBD1. V was pared by 2 bases and J by 3 bases, with 10 bases of the junction left unmatched. The germline CDR1 and CDR2 sequences are SGHRS and YFSETQ. This CDR3 has 17 residues. The DNA of the CDR3 is TGCGCCAGCAGCTTCATTCCGGGACAGGGTCGAACAGATACGCAGTATTTT. Translation: CASSFIPGQGRTDTQYF.

The CDR3, as DNA: TGTGCCAGCAGAACCAGGGTAACCTACGAGCAGTACTTC. Translating gives CASRTRVTYEQYF. This sequence joins TRBV6-5 and TRBJ2-7; D perhaps matches TRBD1 (5 bases). Germline CDR1 MNHEY, CDR2 SVGAGI. V dropped 6 bases and J dropped 2 bases, with 11 bases sitting between them. The CDR3 length is 13 residues.